The 29 T cell receptor beta chains presented below share a single source sample, sequenced in a study of control samples from healthy donors and cancer patients. The assay was immunoSEQ multiplex PCR, and TCRdb's table has in-frame clones only and misses some. The profile shows under 15,000 clones, 94% of them singletons. Sequencing input: PBMCs. The receptors were sampled from a man aged 70-80 years with head and neck cancer.

The V gene is TRBV2, the J gene TRBJ2-2; the D is unclear. V shed 3 bases and J shed 1 base, with 9 bases lying between them. Germline V gene data show CDR1 as SNHLY and CDR2 as FYNNEI. CDR3 length equals 15 residues. CDR3 DNA sequence: TGTGCCAGCAGTGATTTCTCCAGGAACACCGGGGAGCTGTTTTTT. This codes for CASSDFSRNTGELFF.

V usage is TRBV4-1 and J usage is TRBJ2-3, with 7 positions matching TRBD2. CDR1 MGHRA and CDR2 YSYEKL come from the germline V gene. The trim removed 4 bases at V and 3 bases at J, leaving 4 bases unmatched. This CDR3 has 14 amino acids. The CDR3 DNA is TGCGCCAGCAGCCCCCCGGGGGGAACAGATACGCAGTATTTT. It is translated as CASSPPGGTDTQYF.

The chain combines TRBV27 with TRBJ2-7; D may be TRBD2 (6 bases). The CDR3 covers 18 residues. Trimming removed 1 base from V and 0 bases from J, with 19 bases in between. Germline loops: CDR1 MNHEY, CDR2 SMNVEV (reference sequence). CDR3 DNA sequence: TGTGCCAGCAGTTTATTCGGTACTGGATTAGCGGACTCCTACGAGCAGTACTTC. Its protein product is CASSLFGTGLADSYEQYF.

CDR3 DNA sequence: TGCGCCAGCGGAACCTCAGAGCAGCGGAACTCCTACGAGCAGTACTTC. As protein: CASGTSEQRNSYEQYF. The chain joins TRBV5-1 to TRBJ2-7; D might be TRBD2 (5 bases). The germline CDR1 and CDR2 sequences are SGHRS and YFSETQ. With 7 bases removed from V and 0 bases from J, the gap between germline ends came to 20 bases. This CDR3 region has 16 residues. Combining the CDR3 with reference TRBV5-1 and TRBJ2-7 gives the whole variable domain KAGVTQTPRYLIKTRGQQVTLSCSPISGHRSVSWYQQTPGQGLQFLFEYFSETQRNKGNFPGRFSGRQFSNSRSEMNVSTLELGDSALYLCASGTSEQRNSYEQYFGPGTRLTVT.

The chain joins TRBV19 to TRBJ2-7; no definite D call. CDR3 length: 13 amino acids. The germline CDR1 and CDR2 sequences are LNHDA and SQIVND (reference sequence). Trimming pared 11 bases from V and 0 bases from J, leaving 14 bases between. This CDR3 is CASRPHASYEQYF. The CDR3 DNA reads TGTGCCTCCCGCCCCCACGCCTCCTACGAGCAGTACTTC.

The chain combines TRBV2 with TRBJ2-2; unclear D gene. CDR1 SNHLY and CDR2 FYNNEI come from the germline V gene. CDR3 length equals 13 residues. Between the trimmed V and J ends, which lost 4 bases and 8 bases, there was a span of 11 bases. CDR3 protein: CASSALEAGELFF. The CDR3, as DNA: TGTGCCAGCAGTGCCCTCGAGGCGGGGGAGCTGTTTTTT. The entire variable domain, with the rest obtained from reference TRBV2 and TRBJ2-2, is as follows: EPEVTQTPSHQVTQMGQEVILRCVPISNHLYFYWYRQILGQKVEFLVSFYNNEISEKSEIFDDQFSVERPDGSNFTLKIRSTKLEDSAMYFCASSALEAGELFFGEGSRLTVL.

This clone appeared a single time. The chain carries TRBV29-1 and TRBJ2-2; D gene ambiguous. The length of the CDR3 is 11 residues. The germline V and J ends were trimmed by 0 bases and 14 bases, with 10 bases remaining between them. From germline, CDR1 is SQVTM and CDR2 ANQGSEA. The CDR3 here is CSVEEGRSLFF. The CDR3 coding sequence is TGCAGCGTTGAAGAGGGCAGGTCCCTGTTTTTT.

This clone appeared once. The chain links TRBV5-4 to TRBJ2-2; unclear D gene. Germline V gene data show CDR1 as SGHNT and CDR2 as YYREEE (reference sequence). V lost 3 bases and J lost 0, with 9 bases in between. The CDR3 has 15 residues. The CDR3 DNA is TGTGCCAGCAGCTCTGACTGGACGAACACCGGGGAGCTGTTTTTT. This codes for CASSSDWTNTGELFF. The full variable domain, rest sourced from reference TRBV5-4 and TRBJ2-2, is ETGVTQSPTHLIKTRGQQVTLRCSSQSGHNTVSWYQQALGQGPQFIFQYYREEENGRGNFPPRFSGLQFPNYSSELNVNALELDDSALYLCASSSDWTNTGELFFGEGSRLTVL.

The J gene is TRBJ1-6, the V gene TRBV2; possible D gene TRBD1, 5 bases. V was clipped by 4 bases and J by 5 bases, with 12 bases between them. Looked up from germline, CDR1 is SNHLY and CDR2 is FYNNEI. The CDR3 runs to 15 residues. Written as DNA, the CDR3 is TGTGCCAGCAGTGCTAGACAGCCAGATAATTCACCCCTCCACTTT. It translates to CASSARQPDNSPLHF.

The chain links TRBV5-1 to TRBJ2-5, with D possibly called TRBD1 or TRBD2 (5 bases each). V lost 0 bases and J 1 base, leaving 10 bases between the germline ends. The CDR3 length is 15 residues. Germline loops: CDR1 SGHRS, CDR2 YFSETQ. This chain's CDR3 is CASSLGRGAQETQYF. In DNA, the CDR3 is TGCGCCAGCAGCTTGGGTCGGGGCGCCCAAGAGACCCAGTACTTC.

The rearrangement links TRBV30 to TRBJ2-5; 7 bases fit TRBD1. Trimming at V came to 3 bases and at J to 2 bases, leaving 9 bases not matched to a gene. CDR1 is GTSNPN and CDR2 is SVGIG in the germline V gene (reference sequence). CDR3 length equals 15 residues. The CDR3 nucleotides read TGTGCCTGGAGCCCTCGACAGGGAAGGCAAGAGACCCAGTACTTC. Translation gives CAWSPRQGRQETQYF.

The chain recombines TRBV19 with TRBJ2-1; D unresolved. Between the trimmed V and J ends, which lost 1 base and 4 bases, there was a span of 8 bases. CDR3 size: 14 residues. Germline CDR1 and CDR2: LNHDA and SQIVND (reference sequence). In DNA, the CDR3 is TGTGCCAGTAGTATAGGATCTATTTACAATGAGCAGTTCTTC. Protein: CASSIGSIYNEQFF.

The gene calls are TRBV3-1 (or the pseudogene TRBV3-2) and TRBJ2-7, with 9 bases matching TRBD2. This CDR3 comprises 15 residues. The V gene end was trimmed by 5 bases and the J gene end by 2 bases; junction bases not matched to a gene: 7. Looked up from germline, CDR1 is LGHDT and CDR2 is YNNKEL (reference sequence). The CDR3 sequence is CASSDTSGSAYEQYF. CDR3 nucleotide sequence: TGTGCCAGCAGCGACACTAGCGGGTCAGCCTACGAGCAGTACTTC.

The CDR3 reads CASSFDRESGYTF. CDR3 nucleotide sequence: TGCGCCAGCAGCTTCGACAGGGAGAGTGGCTACACCTTC. This chain links TRBV5-1 with TRBJ1-2; 7 nucleotides align to TRBD1. CDR3 size: 13 residues. Germline V gives CDR1 SGHRS, CDR2 YFSETQ. J lost 7 bases, V lost 2 bases, and 5 bases had no gene match. The full variable domain, with the rest looked up from reference TRBV5-1 and TRBJ1-2, is KAGVTQTPRYLIKTRGQQVTLSCSPISGHRSVSWYQQTPGQGLQFLFEYFSETQRNKGNFPGRFSGRQFSNSRSEMNVSTLELGDSALYLCASSFDRESGYTFGSGTRLTVV.

V is TRBV7-2 and J is TRBJ2-1, with TRBD2 matching over 8 bases. With V trimmed by 5 bases and J by 9 bases, 9 bases remained unmatched. Germline CDR1 reads SGHTA; CDR2 reads FQGNSA. CDR3 length: 14 amino acids. CDR3 protein: CASSPPGGAFEQFF. CDR3 DNA sequence: TGTGCCAGCAGCCCCCCCGGGGGGGCCTTTGAGCAGTTCTTC. The full variable domain, in which reference TRBV7-2 and TRBJ2-1 provide the parts outside the CDR3, is GAGVSQSPSNKVTEKGKDVELRCDPISGHTALYWYRQSLGQGLEFLIYFQGNSAPDKSGLPSDRFSAERTGGSVSTLTIQRTQQEDSAVYLCASSPPGGAFEQFFGPGTRLTVL.

The chain has TRBV7-9 and TRBJ2-2, with 12 bases identical to TRBD1. The germline gives CDR1 SEHNR, CDR2 FQNEAQ (reference sequence). CDR3 length: 18 amino acids. Unmatched junction bases numbered 12, after V lost 5 bases and J lost 5 bases. This CDR3 reads CASSARRRDRGRTGELFF. CDR3 nucleotides: TGTGCCAGCAGCGCGCGACGCCGGGACAGGGGGCGGACCGGGGAGCTGTTTTTT. The whole variable domain, remainder taken from reference TRBV7-9 and TRBJ2-2, is DTGVSQNPRHKITKRGQNVTFRCDPISEHNRLYWYRQTLGQGPEFLTYFQNEAQLEKSRLLSDRFSAERPKGSFSTLEIQRTEQGDSAMYLCASSARRRDRGRTGELFFGEGSRLTVL.

The CDR3 region has the DNA TGTGCCAGCAGCTTAGCGGCTAGCCGCACAGAGACCCAGTACTTC. This sequence encodes CASSLAASRTETQYF. This chain uses TRBV11-1 with TRBJ2-5, with D tentatively TRBD2 (5 bases). CDR1 SGHAT and CDR2 FQDESV come from the germline V gene (reference sequence). This CDR3 is built from 15 residues. V lost 0 bases and J lost 4, with 12 bases in between.

This chain joins TRBV6-5 and TRBJ1-2; D ambiguous. Trimming cost V 2 bases and J 2 bases, with 6 bases left between them. This CDR3 is built from 13 residues. Germline CDR1 is MNHEY and CDR2 is SVGAGI. CDR3 residues: CASSYLLNYGYTF. Here the CDR3 DNA reads TGTGCCAGCAGTTACCTTCTCAACTATGGCTACACCTTC.

This chain links TRBV5-1 with TRBJ2-7; 7 bases align to TRBD1. J was trimmed by 6 bases and V by 3 bases; bases with no gene match: 9. Germline assignment: CDR1 SGHRS and CDR2 YFSETQ. CDR3 length: 14 amino acids. CDR3 bases: TGCGCCAGCAGCTGGACGACAGGGCTCCTCGAGCAGTACTTC. Amino acid sequence: CASSWTTGLLEQYF. The whole variable domain, remainder taken from reference TRBV5-1 and TRBJ2-7, is KAGVTQTPRYLIKTRGQQVTLSCSPISGHRSVSWYQQTPGQGLQFLFEYFSETQRNKGNFPGRFSGRQFSNSRSEMNVSTLELGDSALYLCASSWTTGLLEQYFGPGTRLTVT.

This sequence joins TRBV12-5 and TRBJ2-7; TRBD2 might be the D (6 bases). The V end was cut by 5 bases, the J end by 6 bases, with 20 bases between. The germline gives CDR1 LGHNT, CDR2 FRNRAP. This CDR3 is built from 15 residues. The CDR3 nucleotides are TGTGCTAGTGGTCTCCCGGGAGTCGGGGGACGCGAGCAGTACTTC. Protein: CASGLPGVGGREQYF.

The chain is built from TRBV18 and TRBJ2-3; unclear D gene. The CDR3 has 13 residues. Per germline, CDR1 KGHSH and CDR2 LQKENI. V gave up 6 bases and J gave up 3 bases, with 10 bases separating them. The CDR3 coding sequence is TGTGCCAGCTCTCAAGGAATGACAGATACGCAGTATTTT. This codes for CASSQGMTDTQYF.

V gene TRBV5-4 combines with J gene TRBJ2-3; D is perhaps TRBD2 (5 bases). CDR1 and CDR2 (germline): SGHNT, YYREEE (reference sequence). The CDR3 has 15 residues. With 1 base removed from V and 0 bases from J, the gap between germline ends came to 9 bases. CDR3 nucleotides: TGTGCCAGCAGCTTGAGCGGACGGAGCACAGATACGCAGTATTTT. Translated: CASSLSGRSTDTQYF.

The J gene is TRBJ2-3, the V gene TRBV6-4; 9 nucleotides agree with TRBD1. With V trimmed by 4 bases and J by 4 bases, 6 bases remained unmatched. CDR1 and CDR2 (germline): MRHNA, SNTAGT. This CDR3 region has 15 residues. The CDR3 loop is CASSATGGGADTQYF. CDR3 nucleotide sequence: TGTGCCAGCAGTGCGACAGGGGGGGGTGCAGATACGCAGTATTTT.

V usage is TRBV12-3 or TRBV12-4 and J usage is TRBJ2-7; D not certain. V dropped 6 bases and J dropped 1 base, with 10 bases sitting between them. The CDR3 sequence is 13 residues long. CDR3 in amino acids: CASRTSGSYEQYF. CDR3 coding DNA: TGTGCCAGCAGAACCAGTGGGTCCTACGAGCAGTACTTC.

J is TRBJ2-2 and V is TRBV30; maybe TRBD2 (5 bases). This CDR3 comprises 18 residues. V shed 1 base and J shed 0 bases, with 18 bases lying between them. CDR1 is GTSNPN and CDR2 is SVGIG in the germline V gene (reference sequence). In DNA form, the CDR3 reads TGTGCCTGGAGTGGACTAAGCCACCGGAATACGAACACCGGGGAGCTGTTTTTT. As protein: CAWSGLSHRNTNTGELFF.

The V gene is TRBV30, the J gene TRBJ1-1; perhaps TRBD1 as D (6 bases). The germline V gene has CDR1 GTSNPN and CDR2 SVGIG (reference sequence). The length of the CDR3 is 19 residues. V lost 3 bases and J lost 1, with 27 bases in between. DNA for the CDR3: TGTGCCTGGAGCCGACTCGGGGGAGTCTACCGACAGGCGAACACTGAAGCTTTCTTT. It encodes CAWSRLGGVYRQANTEAFF.

V and J are TRBV19 and TRBJ1-1; no reliable D call. V was trimmed by 3 bases and J by 5 bases, leaving 7 bases between them. This CDR3 has 12 residues. The germline V gene encodes CDR1 LNHDA and CDR2 SQIVND (reference sequence). The DNA for the CDR3 is TGTGCCAGTAGTATGTCGAGAACTGAAGCTTTCTTT. Its protein product is CASSMSRTEAFF.

V is TRBV10-3 and J is TRBJ1-6; 12 positions agree with TRBD1. CDR3 length: 19 residues. Germline V gene data show CDR1 as ENHRY and CDR2 as SYGVKD. Trimming at V came to 6 bases and at J to 10 bases, leaving 19 bases not matched to a gene. CDR3 DNA sequence: TGTGCCATCAGCGAGAACCCCGGGACAGGGGGCGCGGGTGGGTCACCCCTCCACTTT. It encodes CAISENPGTGGAGGSPLHF.

The V and J genes are TRBV4-2 and TRBJ2-1, with a weak D call TRBD2 (6 bases). The germline CDR1 and CDR2 sequences are LGHNA and YNFKEQ. Trimming stripped 7 bases from V and 7 bases from J, with 20 bases between. This CDR3 contains 15 residues. The CDR3 DNA is TGTGCCAGCAACCAGGGCAGACTAGAGGGGAATGAGCAGTTCTTC. Translation gives CASNQGRLEGNEQFF.